This T cell receptor beta chain derives from a study of CD4+ T cells in melanoma. The protocol was immunoSEQ multiplex PCR, while the TCRdb copy is restricted to in-frame clones and leaves out a portion. The sample has thousands of clones, roughly two thirds seen once; the top ten hold 25% to 30%. The CDR3 is 14 residues long. V was clipped by 1 base and J by 0 bases, with 7 bases between them. CDR1 is SGHTA, CDR2 FQGNSA, per germline. The specimen was cells from a culture (not recorded whether cultured in vitro). The TCR sequence derives from a human donor with melanoma. The chain carries TRBV7-2 and TRBJ2-7; maybe TRBD1 (6 bases). In DNA form, the CDR3 reads TGTGCCAGCAGCTTAGGGGGGCGCTCCTACGAGCAGTACTTC. The encoded protein is CASSLGGRSYEQYF.